These 6 T cell receptor beta chains were sequenced from one sample in a study of blood T cell repertoires in COVID-19. Repertoires were generated with immunoSEQ multiplex PCR, while TCRdb's copy carries only in-frame clones and drops some. The sample shows a few hundred thousand clones, around nine tenths of them seen only once. Sequenced material: PBMCs or T cells enriched from blood (not recorded which). The source is a woman aged 50 to 60 with acute COVID-19.

The chain uses TRBV7-6 and TRBJ1-1, with D uncertain. The CDR3 sequence is 14 residues long. Germline V gene data show CDR1 as SGHVS and CDR2 as FNYEAQ. Trimming took off 7 bases at V and 2 bases at J, with 14 bases between the two ends. In nucleotides, the CDR3 is TGTGCCAGCACTGCCCAGGAGGTAAACACTGAAGCTTTCTTT. Its protein is CASTAQEVNTEAFF.

Written as DNA, the CDR3 is TGCGCCAGCAGCGCTGGGACATCCTACAATGAGCAGTTCTTC. Its protein is CASSAGTSYNEQFF. The V and J genes are TRBV5-1 and TRBJ2-1; D might be TRBD1 (6 bases). Germline CDR1 and CDR2: SGHRS and YFSETQ. This CDR3 is built from 14 residues. The V and J ends lost 4 bases and 1 base respectively, with 9 bases between them.

The chain links TRBV18 to TRBJ2-7, with TRBD2 matching over 11 bases. Germline V lookup: CDR1 KGHSH, CDR2 LQKENI. V gave up 2 bases and J gave up 0 bases; unmatched junction bases: 3. The CDR3 loop spans 16 amino acids. CDR3 sequence (DNA): TGTGCCAGCTCACCATGGACTAGCGGGCACTCCTACGAGCAGTACTTC. This gives the protein CASSPWTSGHSYEQYF.

This clone was detected once. This chain joins TRBV27 and TRBJ2-7; TRBD1 matches at 9 bases. The CDR3 consists of 14 residues. Germline V gives CDR1 MNHEY, CDR2 SMNVEV (reference sequence). V was clipped by 6 bases and J by 5 bases; unmatched bases: 8. The CDR3 is CASSSPDRGHEQYF. The CDR3 DNA is TGTGCCAGCAGCAGCCCGGACAGGGGCCACGAGCAGTACTTC.

This CDR3 is CASSESRSTGSGNTIYF. The CDR3 DNA reads TGTGCCAGCAGTGAATCACGGTCGACAGGCTCTGGAAACACCATATATTTT. This chain connects TRBV27 to TRBJ1-3; a possible D gene is TRBD1 (6 bases). The length of the CDR3 is 17 residues. Trimming pared 5 bases from V and 0 bases from J, leaving 17 bases between. The germline V gene encodes CDR1 MNHEY and CDR2 SMNVEV (reference sequence).

The sample holds one count of this clone. V is TRBV27 and J is TRBJ1-2; 9 positions agree with TRBD1. CDR1 is MNHEY and CDR2 is SMNVEV in the germline V gene (reference sequence). V dropped 0 bases and J dropped 5; count of bases not matched to a gene: 1. The CDR3 is made up of 14 amino acids. CDR3 sequence reads: CASSLSGTGYGYTF. The CDR3 nucleotides are TGTGCCAGCAGTTTATCCGGGACAGGGTATGGCTACACCTTC.